Below, 8 T cell receptor beta chains from the same sample are listed, as sequenced in a study of patients and donors after allogeneic stem cell transplantation. TCRdb ran MiXCR on the RT-PCR reads and lists one entry per CDR3 protein. The top ten clones hold 5% to 6.5% of a sample with 900,000 to 1,000,000 distinct CDR3 sequences, roughly 18% of them seen once. The specimen sequenced was blood, either unsorted or a sorted T cell fraction (not recorded which). The source is a human donor who was either an allogeneic HSCT recipient or a stem cell or donor lymphocyte infusion donor (not recorded which). It is not recorded whose cells these are; they may come from a transplant donor.

This clonotype was seen only a few times. The chain uses TRBV11-3 and TRBJ2-3, with 7 bases matching TRBD1. CDR1 and CDR2 (germline): SGHNT, YENEEA. The J segment lost 4 bases and the V segment lost 3 bases, leaving 7 bases of the junction unmatched. This CDR3 is built from 15 residues. The CDR3 DNA follows: TGTGCCAGCAGCTTCGACAGGGTTGTTGCAGATACGCAGTATTTT. Its protein is CASSFDRVVADTQYF.

J is TRBJ1-5 and V is TRBV6-2 or TRBV6-3; 9 bases match TRBD1. The length of the CDR3 is 15 residues. J lost 4 bases, V lost 6 bases, and 7 bases had no gene match. Germline values: CDR1 MNHEY, CDR2 SVGEGT. This CDR3 is CASRVRDRENQPQHF. CDR3 coding DNA: TGTGCCAGCAGAGTCCGGGACAGGGAAAATCAGCCCCAGCATTTT.

Only a few counts were recorded for this clonotype. J is TRBJ1-5 and V is TRBV7-2; the D gene is possibly TRBD1 (6 bases). The CDR3 runs to 14 residues. The V end was cut by 5 bases, the J end by 6 bases, with 14 bases between. CDR1 and CDR2 (germline): SGHTA, FQGNSA. The CDR3 DNA reads as TGTGCCAGCAGCCCCACAGGGAAAGGTCAGCCCCAGCATTTT. Amino acids: CASSPTGKGQPQHF.

The rearrangement uses TRBV5-1 and TRBJ1-4, with 7 positions matching TRBD1. Germline V gene lookup returns CDR1 SGHRS and CDR2 YFSETQ. The CDR3 loop spans 15 amino acids. Germline trimming cut 4 bases from V and 3 bases from J; bases unmatched to any gene: 6. CDR3 amino acids: CASSGGQVANEKLFF. The CDR3 coding sequence is TGCGCCAGCAGCGGCGGACAGGTAGCTAATGAAAAACTGTTTTTT.

This CDR3 reads CASARRRDRDTEAFF. In DNA form, the CDR3 reads TGTGCCAGCGCTCGACGGAGGGACAGGGACACTGAAGCTTTCTTT. The chain employs TRBV14 and TRBJ1-1; 9 bases line up with TRBD1. CDR3 size: 15 residues. Germline V gives CDR1 SGHDN, CDR2 FVKESK. Trimming at V came to 8 bases and at J to 3 bases, leaving 10 bases not matched to a gene.

CDR3 loop: CASSLEIRDYGYTF. In DNA form, the CDR3 reads TGTGCCAGCAGCTTAGAGATCAGGGACTATGGCTACACCTTC. The genes are TRBV7-2 and TRBJ1-2; a possible D gene is TRBD1 (5 bases). V gave up 1 base and J gave up 3 bases, with 9 bases separating them. The length of the CDR3 is 14 residues. The germline V gene has CDR1 SGHTA and CDR2 FQGNSA.

This clonotype was found a few times. V is TRBV19 and J is TRBJ1-1; TRBD1 agrees at 7 bases. J was trimmed by 11 bases and V by 6 bases; bases with no gene match: 12. Per the germline V gene, CDR1 is LNHDA and CDR2 is SQIVND (reference sequence). The CDR3 consists of 13 residues. The CDR3 sequence: CASSYRQGRDAFF. CDR3 in DNA: TGTGCCAGTAGCTACAGACAGGGAAGGGATGCTTTCTTT.

The J gene is TRBJ2-1, the V gene TRBV5-1; 8 positions match TRBD2. Trimming at V came to 4 bases and at J to 4 bases, leaving 7 bases not matched to a gene. Per germline, CDR1 SGHRS and CDR2 YFSETQ. This CDR3 comprises 15 residues. In DNA, the CDR3 is TGCGCCAGCAGCCGGGGGGGAGGCGCTTACAATGAGCAGTTCTTC. As protein: CASSRGGGAYNEQFF.